The rows below give T cell receptor beta chains drawn from one sample of a study of early T cells in non-severe SARS-CoV-2 infection. TCRdb re-analysed the 5' RACE reads in MiXCR, keeping a single row per CDR3 protein. The data contain 80,000 to 95,000 distinct CDR3 sequences, 13% to 15% of them seen just once; the ten biggest clones take up 10% to 11%. The material sequenced was whole blood. The receptors originated from an adult who was a healthcare worker with PCR-confirmed SARS-CoV-2 infection or an uninfected control (not recorded which). Both conserved end residues are part of each CDR3. The order of the fields is V gene, D gene, clone size, J gene, CDR3 DNA, CDR3 protein. A D gene is named only where the DNA matches it firmly. Clone size is stated in some rows and not others, as once, few, many or a class when expanded.

v_call: TRBV29-1
d_call: TRBD1
clone_size: .
j_call: TRBJ2-1
cdr3_nt: TGCAGCGTTCGGGACAGGGTGATCAATGAGCAGTTCTTC
cdr3_aa: CSVRDRVINEQFF

v_call: TRBV2
d_call: .
clone_size: .
j_call: TRBJ1-5
cdr3_nt: TGTGCCAGCAAAGAAGGGGGTGGAGTGAGCAATCAGCCCCAGCATTTT
cdr3_aa: CASKEGGGVSNQPQHF

v_call: TRBV7-2
d_call: .
clone_size: once
j_call: TRBJ2-3
cdr3_nt: TGTGCCAGCAGCTTATGGGGAAGCACAGATACGCAGTATTTT
cdr3_aa: CASSLWGSTDTQYF

v_call: TRBV6-2/TRBV6-3
d_call: TRBD2
clone_size: .
j_call: TRBJ2-3
cdr3_nt: TGTGCCAGCAGTAAGAGGTCCACTCCCGGGGGGGCCGATACGCAGTATTTT
cdr3_aa: CASSKRSTPGGADTQYF

v_call: TRBV7-2
d_call: .
clone_size: .
j_call: TRBJ2-7
cdr3_nt: TGTGCCAGCAGCTTAGCGGGCCAGGATGCCTACGAGCAGTACTTC
cdr3_aa: CASSLAGQDAYEQYF

v_call: TRBV5-1
d_call: .
clone_size: few
j_call: TRBJ1-1
cdr3_nt: TGCGCCAGCAGCTTGGGGGGTATCGAAGCTTTCTTT
cdr3_aa: CASSLGGIEAFF

v_call: TRBV4-2
d_call: .
clone_size: few
j_call: TRBJ2-7
cdr3_nt: TGTGCCAGCAGCCAGCCGGGACCCGGGGACGAGCAGTACTTC
cdr3_aa: CASSQPGPGDEQYF

v_call: TRBV5-1
d_call: .
clone_size: few
j_call: TRBJ2-3
cdr3_nt: TGCGCCAGCAGCCGCTCGACAGGAAGCACAGATACGCAGTATTTT
cdr3_aa: CASSRSTGSTDTQYF

v_call: TRBV29-1
d_call: TRBD2
clone_size: few
j_call: TRBJ2-1
cdr3_nt: TGCAGCGTTGCCGCTAGACTAGGGAGGGTCGATGAGCAGTTCTTC
cdr3_aa: CSVAARLGRVDEQFF

v_call: TRBV2
d_call: .
clone_size: few
j_call: TRBJ1-6
cdr3_nt: TGTGCCAGCAGTGAAGCGGCGGGTTCACCCCTCCACTTT
cdr3_aa: CASSEAAGSPLHF

v_call: TRBV7-2
d_call: TRBD1
clone_size: many
j_call: TRBJ2-1
cdr3_nt: TGTGCCAGCAAACAGAGGGGACAGGGATTTTATAATGAGCAGTTCTTC
cdr3_aa: CASKQRGQGFYNEQFF

v_call: TRBV11-2
d_call: .
clone_size: .
j_call: TRBJ2-7
cdr3_nt: TGTGCCAGCAGCTCCGACCCGGACGATAGGAGTATTGGGTACTTC
cdr3_aa: CASSSDPDDRSIGYF

v_call: TRBV18
d_call: .
clone_size: .
j_call: TRBJ1-2
cdr3_nt: TGTGCCAGCTCACAGGGTAACTATGGCTACACCTTC
cdr3_aa: CASSQGNYGYTF

v_call: TRBV14
d_call: TRBD1
clone_size: many
j_call: TRBJ1-1
cdr3_nt: TGTGCCAGCAGCCCAGGCAGGGGGCGGCAGAACACTGAAGCTTTCTTT
cdr3_aa: CASSPGRGRQNTEAFF

v_call: TRBV12-3/TRBV12-4
d_call: TRBD1
clone_size: many
j_call: TRBJ2-2
cdr3_nt: TGTGCCAGCAGCCAACAGACAGGGTCGGACACCGGGGAGCTGTTTTTT
cdr3_aa: CASSQQTGSDTGELFF

v_call: TRBV28
d_call: .
clone_size: few
j_call: TRBJ1-1
cdr3_nt: TGTGCCAGCAGCAGGTGGGGCATTAGAAACACTGAAGCTTTCTTT
cdr3_aa: CASSRWGIRNTEAFF

v_call: TRBV28
d_call: .
clone_size: few
j_call: TRBJ2-1
cdr3_nt: TGTGCCAGCAGTTTTGGGGGGAACAATGAGCAGTTCTTC
cdr3_aa: CASSFGGNNEQFF

v_call: TRBV2
d_call: .
clone_size: .
j_call: TRBJ1-5
cdr3_nt: TGTGCCAGTGACGCAGGAGGGTTCCAGCCCCAGCATTTT
cdr3_aa: CASDAGGFQPQHF

v_call: TRBV18
d_call: TRBD1
clone_size: few
j_call: TRBJ1-2
cdr3_nt: TGTGCCAGCTCACCCTCCGGGACAGGGGTTGGCTACACCTTC
cdr3_aa: CASSPSGTGVGYTF

v_call: TRBV6-2/TRBV6-3
d_call: .
clone_size: .
j_call: TRBJ2-3
cdr3_nt: TGTGCCAGCAGTTACTCGACTGGGTATGTAGATACGCAGTATTTT
cdr3_aa: CASSYSTGYVDTQYF

v_call: TRBV28
d_call: .
clone_size: few
j_call: TRBJ2-6
cdr3_nt: TGTGCCAGCAGTCAACCTACAGTGGCTGGGGCCAACGTCCTGACTTTC
cdr3_aa: CASSQPTVAGANVLTF

v_call: TRBV12-3/TRBV12-4
d_call: .
clone_size: .
j_call: TRBJ2-1
cdr3_nt: TGTGCCAGCAGTTTTATGACTAGCTACAATGAGCAGTTCTTC
cdr3_aa: CASSFMTSYNEQFF

v_call: TRBV19
d_call: .
clone_size: many
j_call: TRBJ1-4
cdr3_nt: TGTGCCAGTAGTTTGAATCAGGGGACGGCTAATGAAAAACTGTTTTTT
cdr3_aa: CASSLNQGTANEKLFF

v_call: TRBV7-9
d_call: .
clone_size: .
j_call: TRBJ2-2
cdr3_nt: TGTGCCAGCAGCTCGTCTGGCCGGGACACCGGGGAGCTGTTTTTT
cdr3_aa: CASSSSGRDTGELFF

v_call: TRBV7-3
d_call: .
clone_size: few
j_call: TRBJ1-1
cdr3_nt: TGTGCCAGCAGCTTACCAGGGTTCACTGAAGCTTTCTTT
cdr3_aa: CASSLPGFTEAFF

v_call: TRBV6-2/TRBV6-3
d_call: .
clone_size: .
j_call: TRBJ2-3
cdr3_nt: TGTGCCAGCAGTCACAGTTTAGGGGGGATGACAGATACGCAGTATTTT
cdr3_aa: CASSHSLGGMTDTQYF

v_call: TRBV12-3/TRBV12-4
d_call: TRBD2
clone_size: .
j_call: TRBJ2-5
cdr3_nt: TGTGCCAGCAGGCGGGGGGGCCGGGAGACCCAGTACTTC
cdr3_aa: CASRRGGRETQYF

v_call: TRBV12-3/TRBV12-4
d_call: TRBD2
clone_size: few
j_call: TRBJ2-5
cdr3_nt: TGTGCCAGCAGTTACCCGGGACTAGCGGCCGAGACCCAGTACTTC
cdr3_aa: CASSYPGLAAETQYF

v_call: TRBV5-4
d_call: TRBD1
clone_size: .
j_call: TRBJ1-6
cdr3_nt: TGTGCCAGCAGCTTGGCGACAGGGTCGAATTCACCCCTCCACTTT
cdr3_aa: CASSLATGSNSPLHF

v_call: TRBV10-3
d_call: TRBD2
clone_size: .
j_call: TRBJ2-3
cdr3_nt: TGTGCCATCAGTGAGCCGACTAGCGGGTACACAGATACGCAGTATTTT
cdr3_aa: CAISEPTSGYTDTQYF

v_call: TRBV11-2
d_call: TRBD2
clone_size: many
j_call: TRBJ2-7
cdr3_nt: TGTGCCAGCAGCTTAGACGCGGGACTATCGCTCTACGAGCAGTACTTC
cdr3_aa: CASSLDAGLSLYEQYF

v_call: TRBV29-1
d_call: .
clone_size: .
j_call: TRBJ1-3
cdr3_nt: TGCAGCGTTGAAAGGGGGACGGATGGAAACACCATATATTTT
cdr3_aa: CSVERGTDGNTIYF

v_call: TRBV20-1
d_call: .
clone_size: few
j_call: TRBJ1-1
cdr3_nt: TGCAGTGCTAGAGCTTCGTCAGCGAACACTGAAGCTTTCTTT
cdr3_aa: CSARASSANTEAFF

v_call: TRBV27
d_call: .
clone_size: few
j_call: TRBJ2-4
cdr3_nt: TGTGCCAGCAAGGGCCTAAACATTCAGTACTTC
cdr3_aa: CASKGLNIQYF

v_call: TRBV20-1
d_call: TRBD1
clone_size: .
j_call: TRBJ2-7
cdr3_nt: TGCAGTGCTAGGGGGGACAGGGACTACGAGCAGTACTTC
cdr3_aa: CSARGDRDYEQYF

v_call: TRBV30
d_call: .
clone_size: few
j_call: TRBJ2-3
cdr3_nt: TGTGCCTGGAGTGTATTGGAGGGGGGTCCAAATACGCAGTATTTT
cdr3_aa: CAWSVLEGGPNTQYF

v_call: TRBV25-1
d_call: TRBD1
clone_size: .
j_call: TRBJ2-2
cdr3_nt: TGTGCCAGCAGTGCCGGGACAGGGATCGGGGAGCTGTTTTTT
cdr3_aa: CASSAGTGIGELFF

v_call: TRBV9
d_call: .
clone_size: .
j_call: TRBJ2-2
cdr3_nt: TGTGCCAGCAGCGTTCGGCGCTTTGCCGGGGAGCTGTTTTTT
cdr3_aa: CASSVRRFAGELFF

v_call: TRBV12-3/TRBV12-4
d_call: .
clone_size: .
j_call: TRBJ2-2
cdr3_nt: TGTGCCAGCAGTATAGAGGCCGGGGAGCTGTTTTTT
cdr3_aa: CASSIEAGELFF

v_call: TRBV9
d_call: TRBD1
clone_size: many
j_call: TRBJ1-5
cdr3_nt: TGTGCCAGCAGCGGACAGGGGGCTTATCAGCCCCAGCATTTT
cdr3_aa: CASSGQGAYQPQHF

v_call: TRBV20-1
d_call: .
clone_size: .
j_call: TRBJ2-3
cdr3_nt: TGCAGTGCTAGTGATCCGGGGTTTAGCACAGATACGCAGTATTTT
cdr3_aa: CSASDPGFSTDTQYF

v_call: TRBV11-2
d_call: TRBD1
clone_size: .
j_call: TRBJ2-7
cdr3_nt: TGTGCCAGCAGCACCCCCTCGACAGGGGTTCTATCCTACGAGCAGTACTTC
cdr3_aa: CASSTPSTGVLSYEQYF

v_call: TRBV2
d_call: .
clone_size: .
j_call: TRBJ1-2
cdr3_nt: TGTGCCAGCAGTGACAGTGGCGCTAACTATGGCTACACCTTC
cdr3_aa: CASSDSGANYGYTF

v_call: TRBV10-3
d_call: .
clone_size: many
j_call: TRBJ2-2
cdr3_nt: TGTGCCATCAGTGAGCCAGGGACGAACACCGGGGAGCTGTTTTTT
cdr3_aa: CAISEPGTNTGELFF

v_call: TRBV20-1
d_call: TRBD1
clone_size: few
j_call: TRBJ1-3
cdr3_nt: TGCAGTGCTAGGAGGTCGGGACAGGATTTCCTCTCGTCTGGAAACACCATATATTTT
cdr3_aa: CSARRSGQDFLSSGNTIYF

v_call: TRBV2
d_call: TRBD1
clone_size: few
j_call: TRBJ2-4
cdr3_nt: TGTGCCAGCAGAGACAGGGGGCGCGTGAACATTCAGTACTTC
cdr3_aa: CASRDRGRVNIQYF

v_call: TRBV19
d_call: TRBD1
clone_size: few
j_call: TRBJ2-1
cdr3_nt: TGTGCCAGCACTCTACGTCCGGGACAGGGTAGCCACAATGAGCAGTTCTTC
cdr3_aa: CASTLRPGQGSHNEQFF

v_call: TRBV28
d_call: TRBD1
clone_size: many
j_call: TRBJ2-6
cdr3_nt: TGTGCCAGCAGCCCACTTACTTCCGGGACAGGCCTCTCTGGGGCCAACGTCCTGACTTTC
cdr3_aa: CASSPLTSGTGLSGANVLTF

v_call: TRBV10-3
d_call: TRBD2
clone_size: .
j_call: TRBJ2-1
cdr3_nt: TGTGCCATCAGTGAGTTCGGGGGGTCGGCGGAGCAGTTCTTC
cdr3_aa: CAISEFGGSAEQFF

v_call: TRBV15
d_call: .
clone_size: .
j_call: TRBJ2-1
cdr3_nt: TGTGCCACCAGCAGAGATGCAGTAGTCAATGAGCAGTTCTTC
cdr3_aa: CATSRDAVVNEQFF

v_call: TRBV6-6
d_call: .
clone_size: many
j_call: TRBJ1-5
cdr3_nt: TGTGCCAGCAGGGGGCAAGGGGGAGCACATCAGCCCCAGCATTTT
cdr3_aa: CASRGQGGAHQPQHF

v_call: TRBV29-1
d_call: TRBD1
clone_size: .
j_call: TRBJ1-1
cdr3_nt: TGCAGCGCAGGACAGGTGGGGGGAAACACTGAAGCTTTCTTT
cdr3_aa: CSAGQVGGNTEAFF

v_call: TRBV7-3
d_call: TRBD2
clone_size: few
j_call: TRBJ2-3
cdr3_nt: TGTGCCAGCAGCTTAGGCGCAAGCGGGGGAACAGATACGCAGTATTTT
cdr3_aa: CASSLGASGGTDTQYF

v_call: TRBV12-3/TRBV12-4
d_call: .
clone_size: .
j_call: TRBJ1-5
cdr3_nt: TGTGCCAGCAGTGCGGTTAGCAATCAGCCCCAGCATTTT
cdr3_aa: CASSAVSNQPQHF

v_call: TRBV20-1
d_call: .
clone_size: once
j_call: TRBJ2-1
cdr3_nt: TGCAGTGCTAGAGATGACGTGGCCCGGGATGAGCAGTTCTTC
cdr3_aa: CSARDDVARDEQFF

v_call: TRBV10-3
d_call: .
clone_size: .
j_call: TRBJ2-2
cdr3_nt: TGTGCCATCAGTGTGGGGGCCCACACCGGGGAGCTGTTTTTT
cdr3_aa: CAISVGAHTGELFF

v_call: TRBV10-3
d_call: .
clone_size: few
j_call: TRBJ2-5
cdr3_nt: TGTGCCATCAGTGAGTCAGGAGCTCTGGTGACCCAGTACTTC
cdr3_aa: CAISESGALVTQYF

v_call: TRBV3-1
d_call: .
clone_size: .
j_call: TRBJ2-7
cdr3_nt: TGTGCCAGCAGCCCCCGGACTCCCTCCTACGAGCAGTACTTC
cdr3_aa: CASSPRTPSYEQYF